A selection of T cell receptor beta chains follows, all from one sample in a study of T-cell memory formation after mild COVID-19. TCRdb re-derived calls from the 5' RACE reads in MiXCR, one entry per CDR3 protein. Of under 250,000 distinct CDR3 sequences listed, over 15% were seen once; the top ten hold 2% to 2.5%. Sample: PBMCs or a T cell subset sorted from them (not recorded which). The receptors shown here come from an adult woman who had mild COVID-19 (a few samples of this study predate the infection). Cell type and time point are not known. CDR3s include the opening cysteine and the closing phenylalanine or tryptophan. D genes are given only for firm matches. Clone size is stated in some rows and not others, as once, few, many or a class when expanded.

d_call	j_call	clone_size	v_call	cdr3_nt	cdr3_aa
.	TRBJ2-3	.	TRBV2	TGTGCCAGCAGTGTAGGGGCGGCAGATACGCAGTATTTT	CASSVGAADTQYF
.	TRBJ2-2	few	TRBV19	TGTGCCAGTAGTATGCGGGGAGTTCAATGGGAGCTGTTTTTT	CASSMRGVQWELFF
.	TRBJ2-5	.	TRBV12-3/TRBV12-4	TGTGCCAGCAGTTTGCACAGGAAAGAGACCCAGTACTTC	CASSLHRKETQYF
.	TRBJ1-6	few	TRBV9	TGTGCCAGCAGCGAGGCAGGGGATAATTCACCCCTCCACTTT	CASSEAGDNSPLHF
TRBD1	TRBJ2-7	.	TRBV15	TGTGCCACCAGCAGCCCCCTCGCCGTTACACAGGGGGCGGGAGAGCAGTACTTC	CATSSPLAVTQGAGEQYF
.	TRBJ1-1	many	TRBV20-1	TGCAGTGCGAGACCCATGGTGAGGGGCACTGAAGCTTTCTTT	CSARPMVRGTEAFF
.	TRBJ1-2	.	TRBV29-1	TGCAGCGTTTATCCTCCAGGCTACACCTTC	CSVYPPGYTF
.	TRBJ1-1	few	TRBV10-3	TGTGCCATCAGATGGGCCAGTCAGAACACTGAAGCTTTCTTT	CAIRWASQNTEAFF
.	TRBJ1-1	few	TRBV7-9	TGTGCCAGCAGCTTAGTGGACGGGCAGGTCAGATTGGGAAACACTGAAGCTTTCTTT	CASSLVDGQVRLGNTEAFF
TRBD1	TRBJ2-1	.	TRBV5-1	TGCGCCAGCAGCTTCCAGGGACAGGGGATGAATGAGCAGTTCTTC	CASSFQGQGMNEQFF
TRBD2	TRBJ2-5	many	TRBV24-1	TGTGCCACCAGTGATAGAGTAGCGGGAGGAGAGCGGGAGACCCAGTACTTC	CATSDRVAGGERETQYF
TRBD1	TRBJ2-7	.	TRBV24-1	TGTGCCACCAGTGATTTGGGTGACAGGGCCTACGAGCAGTACTTC	CATSDLGDRAYEQYF
.	TRBJ2-7	.	TRBV6-2/TRBV6-3	TGTGCCAGCAGTTACTCTGAATCCTACGAGCAGTACTTC	CASSYSESYEQYF
.	TRBJ1-5	.	TRBV30	TGTGCCTGGAGTGTTGGTTCGAGCCGCAATCAGCCCCAGCATTTT	CAWSVGSSRNQPQHF
.	TRBJ2-5	few	TRBV4-2	TGTGCCAGCAGCCCCAGGGATCTGGAGACCCAGTACTTC	CASSPRDLETQYF
.	TRBJ2-1	many	TRBV20-1	TGCAGTGTGCGGGGCCGCGACAATGAGCAGTTCTTC	CSVRGRDNEQFF
.	TRBJ1-2	few	TRBV19	TGTGCCAGTAGTCCGCTCCTTAGAGCTAACTATGGCTACACCTTC	CASSPLLRANYGYTF
TRBD2	TRBJ2-1	.	TRBV2	TGTGCCAGCAGTGAAGCGCACGGGACTAGCGGGGCCTACAATGAGCAGTTCTTC	CASSEAHGTSGAYNEQFF
TRBD1	TRBJ1-1	.	TRBV18	TGTGCCAGCTCACTTTCGACAGGGCAAAAGATGAACACTGAAGCTTTCTTT	CASSLSTGQKMNTEAFF
TRBD1	TRBJ1-6	few	TRBV9	TGTGCCAGCAGCGCGAGTACCGGGACAGGGGCATCACCCCTCCACTTT	CASSASTGTGASPLHF
.	TRBJ2-1	.	TRBV29-1	TGCAGCGTTGCACAGAGCGCAAGCTCCTACAATGAGCAGTTCTTC	CSVAQSASSYNEQFF
.	TRBJ1-5	.	TRBV6-5	TGTGCCAGCAGTTACACCGGGAAGGGAGCTGAGCCCCAGCATTTT	CASSYTGKGAEPQHF
.	TRBJ1-3	.	TRBV4-1	TGCGCCAGCAGCCAAGGGAGACAGTCGGGGGCCTCTGGAAACACCATATATTTT	CASSQGRQSGASGNTIYF
TRBD1	TRBJ2-7	many	TRBV27	TGTGCCAGCAGTGATGCAGGGGGCCGAGAGCAGTACTTC	CASSDAGGREQYF
TRBD1	TRBJ2-7	few	TRBV12-3/TRBV12-4	TGTGCCAGCAGTTTAAGGTTGTGGCAGGGGGCCCACGAGCAGTACTTC	CASSLRLWQGAHEQYF
.	TRBJ1-5	.	TRBV19	TGTGCCAGCAGCCAGGGAGGTCATAGCAATCAGCCCCAGCATTTT	CASSQGGHSNQPQHF
.	TRBJ1-6	few	TRBV19	TGTGCCAGTGAACACTATCCTAGGCGGAATTCACCCCTCCACTTT	CASEHYPRRNSPLHF